The 6 T cell receptor beta chains below were found in one sample sequenced in a study of blood T cell repertoires in COVID-19. Sequenced by immunoSEQ multiplex PCR; TCRdb stores in-frame clones only, minus some. The sample has 150,000 to 200,000 clones, about 93% seen once. The sample consisted of peripheral blood. These receptors were collected from a woman aged 50 to 65 with acute or convalescent COVID-19.

This sequence joins TRBV5-6 and TRBJ1-5, with D maybe TRBD1 (6 bases). This CDR3 is built from 15 residues. Trimming shortened V by 2 bases and J by 7 bases, and 16 bases separated the two germline ends. The germline gives CDR1 SGHDT, CDR2 YYEEEE. CDR3 loop: CASSFSLGAEQPQHF. The CDR3 DNA is TGTGCCAGCAGCTTTTCTTTGGGGGCTGAGCAGCCCCAGCATTTT. The variable domain in full, with the rest retrieved from reference TRBV5-6 and TRBJ1-5, is DAGVTQSPTHLIKTRGQQVTLRCSPKSGHDTVSWYQQALGQGPQFIFQYYEEEERQRGNFPDRFSGHQFPNYSSELNVNALLLGDSALYLCASSFSLGAEQPQHFGDGTRLSIL.

About this clone itself: This sample includes further DNA sequences coding for the same CDR3. V usage is TRBV11-2 and J usage is TRBJ1-1; tentatively, D is TRBD1 (5 bases). Germline assignment: CDR1 SGHAT and CDR2 FQNNGV. The CDR3 has 13 amino acids. Deletions cut 1 base from V and 5 bases from J, with 8 bases between. The CDR3 spells CASSLGRGTEAFF. In DNA form, the CDR3 reads TGTGCCAGCAGCTTAGGCCGGGGGACTGAAGCTTTCTTT.

The CDR3 reads CARSRDSTEAFF. CDR3 nucleotides: TGTGCCAGAAGCCGGGACAGCACTGAAGCTTTCTTT. V and J are TRBV7-5 and TRBJ1-1; the table names TRBD1, a call not compared with the DNA. TRBV7-5 is a pseudogene segment. The CDR3 contains 12 residues.

The chain employs TRBV30 and TRBJ2-5; tentatively, D is TRBD2 (6 bases). The CDR3 totals 14 residues. V lost 3 bases and J 5 bases, leaving 16 bases between the germline ends. Germline CDR1 is GTSNPN and CDR2 is SVGIG (reference sequence). The chain's CDR3 is CAWSLTRPTETQYF. CDR3 DNA: TGTGCCTGGAGCTTGACTAGACCCACGGAGACCCAGTACTTC. Looking up the rest from reference TRBV30 and TRBJ2-5 gives the full variable domain: SQTIHQWPATLVQPVGSPLSLECTVEGTSNPNLYWYRQAAGRGLQLLFYSVGIGQISSEVPQNLSASRPQDRQFILSSKKLLLSDSGFYLCAWSLTRPTETQYFGPGTRLLVL.

This chain joins TRBV12-3 or TRBV12-4 and TRBJ1-3, with D hard to call. Trimming shortened V by 5 bases and J by 9 bases, and 14 bases separated the two germline ends. The CDR3 sequence is 13 residues long. The CDR3 sequence: CASSRTYASTIYF. CDR3 bases: TGTGCCAGCAGTCGCACTTATGCGAGCACCATATATTTT.

This clone was seen a handful of times. V is TRBV27 and J is TRBJ2-7; weak D call: TRBD2 (5 bases). Trimming stripped 6 bases from V and 4 bases from J, with 10 bases between. CDR3 length: 12 amino acids. CDR1 and CDR2 (germline): MNHEY, SMNVEV (reference sequence). CDR3 region: CASRGSGYEQYF. The CDR3 bases are TGTGCCAGCAGGGGGAGTGGTTACGAGCAGTACTTC.